This T cell receptor (beta chain) was captured by sequencing in a study of blood T cell repertoires in COVID-19. About the research overall: T cells, B-cell-depleted T cells, or PBMCs provided the cDNA or gDNA that served as material.

The method was immunoSEQ multiplex PCR; TCRdb's version includes in-frame clones alone and lacks a portion of them. Here the sample spans 150,000 to 200,000 clones, roughly four fifths being singletons. The V and J ends lost 0 bases and 1 base, in that order; junction bases with no gene match: 3. The CDR3 is 16 amino acids. Germline loops: CDR1 KGHSH, CDR2 LQKENI. The sequenced material came from peripheral blood. The chain employs TRBV18 and TRBJ2-7; 10 bases map to TRBD2. The receptor comes from a man between 60 and 75 years old with active or convalescent COVID-19. The CDR3 sequence is CASSPPSSGRSYEQYF. CDR3 in DNA: TGTGCCAGCTCACCACCGTCTAGCGGGAGATCCTACGAGCAGTACTTC.